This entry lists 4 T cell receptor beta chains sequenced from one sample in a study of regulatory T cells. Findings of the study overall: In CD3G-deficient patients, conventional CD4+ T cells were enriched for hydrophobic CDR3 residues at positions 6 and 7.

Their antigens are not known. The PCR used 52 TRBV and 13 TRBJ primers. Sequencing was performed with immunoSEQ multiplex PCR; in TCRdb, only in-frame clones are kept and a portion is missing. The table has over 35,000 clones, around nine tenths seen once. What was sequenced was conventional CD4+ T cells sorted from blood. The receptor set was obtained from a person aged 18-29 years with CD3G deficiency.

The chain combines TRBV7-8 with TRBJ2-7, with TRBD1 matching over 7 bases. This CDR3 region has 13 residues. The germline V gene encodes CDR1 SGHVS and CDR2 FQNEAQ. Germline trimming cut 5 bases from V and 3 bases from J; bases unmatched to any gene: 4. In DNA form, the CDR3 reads TGTGCCAGCAGCCGGACAGGATTCTACGAGCAGTACTTC. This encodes CASSRTGFYEQYF.

Written as DNA, the CDR3 is TGTGCCAGCAGTGTACCCTCGAGCACTGAAGCTTTCTTT. It codes for CASSVPSSTEAFF. J is TRBJ1-1 and V is TRBV28, with D uncertain. Germline V lookup: CDR1 MDHEN, CDR2 SYDVKM. The length of the CDR3 is 13 residues. V was shortened by 5 bases and J by 4 bases, with 11 bases between the two germline ends.

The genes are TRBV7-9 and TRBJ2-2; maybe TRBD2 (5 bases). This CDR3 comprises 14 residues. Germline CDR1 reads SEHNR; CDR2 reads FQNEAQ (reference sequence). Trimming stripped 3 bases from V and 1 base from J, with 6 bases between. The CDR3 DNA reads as TGTGCCAGCAGCTTGGACTGGAACACCGGGGAGCTGTTTTTT. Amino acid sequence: CASSLDWNTGELFF.

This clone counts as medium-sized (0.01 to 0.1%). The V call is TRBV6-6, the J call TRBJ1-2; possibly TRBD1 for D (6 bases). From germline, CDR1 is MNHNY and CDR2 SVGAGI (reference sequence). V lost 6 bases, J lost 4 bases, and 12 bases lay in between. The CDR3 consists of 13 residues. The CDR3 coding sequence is TGTGCCAGCAGACCCGGACAGTTCTATGGCTACACCTTC. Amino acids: CASRPGQFYGYTF.